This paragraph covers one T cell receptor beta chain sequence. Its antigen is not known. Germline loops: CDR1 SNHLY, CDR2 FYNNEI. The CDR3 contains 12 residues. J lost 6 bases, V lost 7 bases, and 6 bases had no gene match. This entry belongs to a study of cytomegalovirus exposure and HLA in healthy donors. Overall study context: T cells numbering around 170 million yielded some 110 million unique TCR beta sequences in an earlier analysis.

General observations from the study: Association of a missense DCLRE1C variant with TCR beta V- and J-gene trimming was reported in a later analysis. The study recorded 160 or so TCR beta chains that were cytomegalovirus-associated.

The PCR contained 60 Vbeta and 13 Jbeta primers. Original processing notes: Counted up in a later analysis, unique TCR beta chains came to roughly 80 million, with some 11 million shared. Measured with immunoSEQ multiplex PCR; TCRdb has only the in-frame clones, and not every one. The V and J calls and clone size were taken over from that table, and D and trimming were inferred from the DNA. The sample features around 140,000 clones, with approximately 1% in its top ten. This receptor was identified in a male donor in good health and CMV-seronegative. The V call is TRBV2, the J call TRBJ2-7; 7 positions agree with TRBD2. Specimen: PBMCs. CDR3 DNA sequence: TGTGCCAGCAAAAATTCGGGAGGCGAGCAGTACTTC. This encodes CASKNSGGEQYF.